The 13 T cell receptor beta chains given below trace back to one sample, sequenced in a study of blood T cell repertoires in COVID-19. Profiled with immunoSEQ multiplex PCR; TCRdb holds only in-frame clones, not every one. The sample holds roughly 70,000 clones, approximately 92% seen once. Sequencing was done on a sample of peripheral blood. Receptors were obtained from a human donor with active COVID-19. The donor label of this sample is uncertain.

This sequence joins TRBV10-1 and TRBJ2-1, with 9 bases identical to TRBD2. The CDR3 loop spans 17 amino acids. The V gene end was trimmed by 5 bases and the J gene end by 8 bases; junction bases not matched to a gene: 16. Germline V lookup: CDR1 WNHNN, CDR2 SYGVQD (reference sequence). The CDR3 protein is CASSPTVAGAGRDEQFF. For the CDR3, the DNA is TGCGCCAGCAGTCCTACCGTAGCGGGAGCCGGCAGGGATGAGCAGTTCTTC.

The chain combines TRBV27 with TRBJ2-1; TRBD2 agrees at 15 bases. Trimming at V came to 3 bases and at J to 3 bases, leaving 9 bases not matched to a gene. The CDR3 loop spans 19 amino acids. Germline V CDR1 and CDR2: MNHEY, SMNVEV (reference sequence). CDR3 bases: TGTGCCAGCAGTTTCCTCCGGACTAGCGGGAGGGGAGGCTACAATGAGCAGTTCTTC. Its translation is CASSFLRTSGRGGYNEQFF.

The chain combines TRBV5-1 with TRBJ2-7; D is perhaps TRBD2 (6 bases). Germline CDR1 SGHRS, CDR2 YFSETQ. The length of the CDR3 is 14 residues. Trimming shortened V by 7 bases and J by 4 bases, and 18 bases separated the two germline ends. The chain's CDR3 is CASRPLASEYEQYF. The DNA for the CDR3 is TGCGCCAGCCGCCCTTTGGCTAGCGAGTACGAGCAGTACTTC.

The chain uses TRBV5-1 and TRBJ2-1, with TRBD2 identical over 13 bases. The CDR3 has 15 residues. V lost 3 bases to trimming and J lost 6 bases; unmatched junction nucleotides: 3. Per the germline V gene, CDR1 is SGHRS and CDR2 is YFSETQ. Here the CDR3 reads CASSSGLAGSNEQFF. The CDR3 nucleotides read TGCGCCAGCAGCTCGGGACTAGCGGGATCCAATGAGCAGTTCTTC.

The CDR3 loop is CSVTIVPSGSSALGEQYF. DNA for the CDR3: TGCAGCGTTACAATCGTGCCTAGCGGGAGTTCCGCCCTGGGCGAGCAGTACTTC. The chain carries TRBV29-1 and TRBJ2-7; 10 nucleotides align to TRBD2. The J segment lost 6 bases and the V segment lost 5 bases, leaving 22 bases of the junction unmatched. The germline V gene encodes CDR1 SQVTM and CDR2 ANQGSEA. The CDR3 length is 18 residues.

Points on this clone: The same CDR3 also results from other DNA sequences found in this sample. The gene calls are TRBV5-1 and TRBJ2-3; 8 bases agree with TRBD2. The length of the CDR3 is 14 residues. Trimming took 2 bases from V and 2 from J; bases not matched to a gene: 1. Germline V gene sequence: CDR1 SGHRS, CDR2 YFSETQ. CDR3 sequence reads: CASSLAGATDTQYF. CDR3 sequence (DNA): TGCGCCAGCAGCTTAGCGGGGGCCACAGATACGCAGTATTTT.

The J gene is TRBJ2-7, the V gene TRBV27, with a weak D call TRBD1 (6 bases). V lost 6 bases, J lost 7 bases, and 16 bases lay in between. Per the germline V gene, CDR1 is MNHEY and CDR2 is SMNVEV (reference sequence). The CDR3 has 13 residues. CDR3 in amino acids: CASSTGSAREQYF. The CDR3 DNA reads as TGTGCCAGCAGCACAGGGTCTGCGCGAGAGCAGTACTTC.

J is TRBJ2-2 and V is TRBV30; a weak D match, TRBD1 (8 bases). The germline V gene has CDR1 GTSNPN and CDR2 SVGIG (reference sequence). V lost 8 bases and J lost 6, with 16 bases in between. CDR3 length: 13 amino acids. The CDR3 sequence is CARNRGRAGELFF. CDR3 coding DNA: TGTGCCAGAAACAGGGGGAGGGCCGGGGAGCTGTTTTTT.

The rearrangement joins TRBV11-2 to TRBJ2-7, with a weak D call TRBD2 (6 bases). Germline CDR1 reads SGHAT; CDR2 reads FQNNGV. The CDR3 runs to 15 residues. V gave up 2 bases and J gave up 6 bases, with 17 bases separating them. The chain's CDR3 is CASSLLGGDVSEQYF. CDR3 sequence (DNA): TGTGCCAGCAGCTTATTGGGCGGGGACGTTAGCGAGCAGTACTTC.

The chain uses TRBV27 and TRBJ2-7, with 10 nucleotides matching TRBD1. Per the germline V gene, CDR1 is MNHEY and CDR2 is SMNVEV (reference sequence). The CDR3 has 15 amino acids. The V gene end was trimmed by 5 bases and the J gene end by 5 bases; junction bases not matched to a gene: 9. This chain's CDR3 is CASSPAGQGFDEQYF. The CDR3 nucleotides are TGTGCCAGCAGTCCCGCGGGACAGGGGTTCGACGAGCAGTACTTC.

V and J are TRBV11-3 and TRBJ2-3; the match to TRBD2 covers 10 bases. Germline V gene lookup returns CDR1 SGHNT and CDR2 YENEEA. The trim removed 2 bases at V and 0 bases at J, leaving 5 bases unmatched. The CDR3 covers 17 residues. CDR3 nucleotides: TGTGCCAGCAGCTTAACTGATAGCGGGGGGAGCACAGATACGCAGTATTTT. This sequence encodes CASSLTDSGGSTDTQYF.

The genes are TRBV27 and TRBJ1-1; the D gene is possibly TRBD1 (6 bases). The CDR3 sequence is 14 residues long. Germline CDR1 and CDR2: MNHEY and SMNVEV (reference sequence). The V end was cut by 6 bases, the J end by 8 bases, with 19 bases between. The CDR3 coding sequence is TGTGCCAGCAGGAGACTTGGACAGAATCAAGAAGCTTTCTTT. Residues: CASRRLGQNQEAFF.

This chain links TRBV27 with TRBJ1-2, with TRBD1 matching over 7 bases. The J segment lost 2 bases and the V segment lost 4 bases, leaving 4 bases of the junction unmatched. Looked up from germline, CDR1 is MNHEY and CDR2 is SMNVEV (reference sequence). The length of the CDR3 is 14 residues. The CDR3 is CASSSNRGNYGYTF. DNA for the CDR3: TGTGCCAGCAGTTCAAACAGGGGAAACTATGGCTACACCTTC.